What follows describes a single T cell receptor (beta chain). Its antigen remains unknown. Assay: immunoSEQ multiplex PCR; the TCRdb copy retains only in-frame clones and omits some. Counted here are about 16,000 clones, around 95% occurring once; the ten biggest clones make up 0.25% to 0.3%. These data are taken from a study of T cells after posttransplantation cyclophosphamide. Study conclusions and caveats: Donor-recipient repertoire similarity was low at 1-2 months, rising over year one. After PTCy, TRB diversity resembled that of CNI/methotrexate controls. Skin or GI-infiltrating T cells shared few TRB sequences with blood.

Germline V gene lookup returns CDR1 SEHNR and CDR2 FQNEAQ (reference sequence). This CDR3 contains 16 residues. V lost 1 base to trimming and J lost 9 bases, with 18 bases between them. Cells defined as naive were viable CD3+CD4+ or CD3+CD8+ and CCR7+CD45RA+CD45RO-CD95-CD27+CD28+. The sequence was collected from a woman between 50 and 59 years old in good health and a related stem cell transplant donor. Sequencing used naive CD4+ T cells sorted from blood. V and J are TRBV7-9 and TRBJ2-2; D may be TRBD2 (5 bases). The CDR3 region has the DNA TGTGCCAGCAGCTTAGGGCCCCGGGGAGATCTGCGGGAGCTGTTTTTT. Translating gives CASSLGPRGDLRELFF.